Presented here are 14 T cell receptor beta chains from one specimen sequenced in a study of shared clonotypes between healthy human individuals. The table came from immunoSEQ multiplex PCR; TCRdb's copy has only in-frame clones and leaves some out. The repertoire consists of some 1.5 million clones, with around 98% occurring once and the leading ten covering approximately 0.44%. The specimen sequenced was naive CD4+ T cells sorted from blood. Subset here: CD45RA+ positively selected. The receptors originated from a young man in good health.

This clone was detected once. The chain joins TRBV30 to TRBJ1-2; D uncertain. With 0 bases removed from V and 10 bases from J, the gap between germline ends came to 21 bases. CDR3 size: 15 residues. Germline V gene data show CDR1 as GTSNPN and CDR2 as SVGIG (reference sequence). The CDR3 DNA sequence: TGTGCCTGGAGTGTCTGGGGAGGGAATCCCTTGGACTACACCTTC. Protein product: CAWSVWGGNPLDYTF.

CDR3 loop: CAWAGTAYEQYF. The CDR3, as DNA: TGTGCCTGGGCCGGGACAGCCTACGAGCAGTACTTC. The J gene is TRBJ2-7, the V gene TRBV30; TRBD1 matches 7 bases. The CDR3 has 12 amino acids. The germline V gene has CDR1 GTSNPN and CDR2 SVGIG (reference sequence). With 5 bases clipped from V and 2 bases from J, the junction kept 3 bases outside the gene matches.

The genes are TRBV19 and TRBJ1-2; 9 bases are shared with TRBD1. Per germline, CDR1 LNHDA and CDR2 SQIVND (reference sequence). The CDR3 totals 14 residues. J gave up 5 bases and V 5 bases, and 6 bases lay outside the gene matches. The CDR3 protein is CASSPRDRAYGYTF. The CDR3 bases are TGTGCCAGTAGTCCTCGGGACAGGGCATATGGCTACACCTTC.

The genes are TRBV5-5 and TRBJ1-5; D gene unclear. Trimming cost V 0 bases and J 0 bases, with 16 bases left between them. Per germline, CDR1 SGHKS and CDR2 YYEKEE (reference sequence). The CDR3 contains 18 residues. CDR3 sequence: CASSLASGLGYSNQPQHF. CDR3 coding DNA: TGTGCCAGCAGCTTGGCCTCCGGACTCGGCTATAGCAATCAGCCCCAGCATTTT.

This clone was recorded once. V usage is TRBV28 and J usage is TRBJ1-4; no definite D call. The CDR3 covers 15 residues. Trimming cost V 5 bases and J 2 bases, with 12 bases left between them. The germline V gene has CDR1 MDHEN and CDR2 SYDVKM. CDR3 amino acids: CASSRRISTNEKLFF. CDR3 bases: TGTGCCAGCAGTCGGAGGATTTCTACTAATGAAAAACTGTTTTTT.

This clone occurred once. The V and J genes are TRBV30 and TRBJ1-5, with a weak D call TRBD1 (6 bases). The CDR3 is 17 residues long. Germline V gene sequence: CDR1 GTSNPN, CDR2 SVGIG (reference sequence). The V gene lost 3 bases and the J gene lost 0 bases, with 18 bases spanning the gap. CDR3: CAWSTIGGAYSNQPQHF. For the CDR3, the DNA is TGTGCCTGGAGCACGATAGGGGGAGCATATAGCAATCAGCCCCAGCATTTT.

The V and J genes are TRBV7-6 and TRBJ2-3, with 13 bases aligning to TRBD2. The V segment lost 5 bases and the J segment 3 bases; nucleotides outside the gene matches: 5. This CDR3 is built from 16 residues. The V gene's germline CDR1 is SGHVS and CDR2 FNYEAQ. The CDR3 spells CASSLGLAGRTDTQYF. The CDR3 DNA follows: TGTGCCAGCAGCCTGGGACTAGCGGGAAGGACAGATACGCAGTATTTT.

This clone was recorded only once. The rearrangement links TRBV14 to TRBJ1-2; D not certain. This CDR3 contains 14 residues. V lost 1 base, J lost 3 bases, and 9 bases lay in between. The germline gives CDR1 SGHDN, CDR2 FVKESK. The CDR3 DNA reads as TGTGCCAGCAGCCAAGGGGCAGGTGACTATGGCTACACCTTC. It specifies CASSQGAGDYGYTF.

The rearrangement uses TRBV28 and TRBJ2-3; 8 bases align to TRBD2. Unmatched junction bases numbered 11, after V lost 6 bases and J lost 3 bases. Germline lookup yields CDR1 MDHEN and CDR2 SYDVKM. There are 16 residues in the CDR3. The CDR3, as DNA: TGTGCCAGCAGAGAGGCGGGACTAGGTAGAACAGATACGCAGTATTTT. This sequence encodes CASREAGLGRTDTQYF.

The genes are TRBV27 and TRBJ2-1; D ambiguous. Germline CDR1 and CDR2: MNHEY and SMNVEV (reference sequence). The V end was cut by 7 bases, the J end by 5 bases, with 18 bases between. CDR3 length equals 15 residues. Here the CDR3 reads CASTQSLFLDNEQFF. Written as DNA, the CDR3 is TGTGCCAGCACCCAGAGCCTTTTTTTGGACAATGAGCAGTTCTTC.

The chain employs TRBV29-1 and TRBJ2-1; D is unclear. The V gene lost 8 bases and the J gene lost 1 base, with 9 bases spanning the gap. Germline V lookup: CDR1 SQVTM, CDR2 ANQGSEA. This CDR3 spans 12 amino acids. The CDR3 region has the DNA TGCAGCCATGGAGCGTCCTACAATGAGCAGTTCTTC. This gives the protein CSHGASYNEQFF.

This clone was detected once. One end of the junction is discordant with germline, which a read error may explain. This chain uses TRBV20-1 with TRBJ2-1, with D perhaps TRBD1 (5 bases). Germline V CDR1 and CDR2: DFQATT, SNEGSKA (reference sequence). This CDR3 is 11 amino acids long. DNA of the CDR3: TGCAGTGCCCCCCGTGTGGGGCCACCGCTCTTC. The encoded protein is CSAPRVGPPLF.

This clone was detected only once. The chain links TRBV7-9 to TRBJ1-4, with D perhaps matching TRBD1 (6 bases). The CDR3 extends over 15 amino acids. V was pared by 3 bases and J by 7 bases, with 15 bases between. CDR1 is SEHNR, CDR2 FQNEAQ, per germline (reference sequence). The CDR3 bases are TGTGCCAGCAGCTTGGAGACAGGTGCGAGTGAAAAACTGTTTTTT. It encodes CASSLETGASEKLFF.

CDR3 sequence: CSVVARYTEAFF. Written as DNA, the CDR3 is TGCAGCGTTGTGGCTCGGTACACTGAAGCTTTCTTT. The chain is built from TRBV29-1 and TRBJ1-1, with D hard to call. Trimming removed 4 bases at V and 3 bases at J, with 9 bases between. Germline V gives CDR1 SQVTM, CDR2 ANQGSEA. This CDR3 spans 12 amino acids. The entire variable domain, with the rest obtained from reference TRBV29-1 and TRBJ1-1, is as follows: SAVISQKPSRDICQRGTSLTIQCQVDSQVTMMFWYRQQPGQSLTLIATANQGSEATYESGFVIDKFPISRPNLTFSTLTVSNMSPEDSSIYLCSVVARYTEAFFGQGTRLTVV.